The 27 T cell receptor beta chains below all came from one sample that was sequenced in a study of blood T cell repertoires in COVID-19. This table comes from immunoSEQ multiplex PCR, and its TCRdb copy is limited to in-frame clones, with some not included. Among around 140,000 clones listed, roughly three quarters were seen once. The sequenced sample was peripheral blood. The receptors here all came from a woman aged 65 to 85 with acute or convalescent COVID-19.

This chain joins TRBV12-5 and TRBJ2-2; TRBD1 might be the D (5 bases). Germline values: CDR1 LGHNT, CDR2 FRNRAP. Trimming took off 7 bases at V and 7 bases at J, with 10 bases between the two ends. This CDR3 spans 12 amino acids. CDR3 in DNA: TGTGCTAGTGCCCAGGGTTTCGGGGAGCTGTTTTTT. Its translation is CASAQGFGELFF.

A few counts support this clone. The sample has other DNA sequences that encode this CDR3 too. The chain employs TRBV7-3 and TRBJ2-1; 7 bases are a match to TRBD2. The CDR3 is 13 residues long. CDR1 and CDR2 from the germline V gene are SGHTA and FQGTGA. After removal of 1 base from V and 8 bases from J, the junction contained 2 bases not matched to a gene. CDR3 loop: CASSLRGRDEQFF. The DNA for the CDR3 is TGTGCCAGCAGCTTAAGGGGGAGGGATGAGCAGTTCTTC.

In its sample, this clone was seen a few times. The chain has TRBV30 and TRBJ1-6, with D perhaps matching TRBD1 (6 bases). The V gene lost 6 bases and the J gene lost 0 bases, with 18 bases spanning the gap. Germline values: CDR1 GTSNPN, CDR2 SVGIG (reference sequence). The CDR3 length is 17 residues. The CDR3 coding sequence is TGTGCCTGTCGGGACATAGGATTGAGCTCCTATAATTCACCCCTCCACTTT. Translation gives CACRDIGLSSYNSPLHF. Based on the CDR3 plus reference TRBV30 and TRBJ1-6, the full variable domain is SQTIHQWPATLVQPVGSPLSLECTVEGTSNPNLYWYRQAAGRGLQLLFYSVGIGQISSEVPQNLSASRPQDRQFILSSKKLLLSDSGFYLCACRDIGLSSYNSPLHFGNGTRLTVT.

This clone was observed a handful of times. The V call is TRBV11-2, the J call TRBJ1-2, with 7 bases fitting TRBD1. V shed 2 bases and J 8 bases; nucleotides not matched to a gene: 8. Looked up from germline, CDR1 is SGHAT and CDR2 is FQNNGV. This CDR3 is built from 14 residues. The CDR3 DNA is TGTGCCAGCAGCTTAATGGGGACAGAAGTCGGCTACACCTTC. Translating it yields CASSLMGTEVGYTF.

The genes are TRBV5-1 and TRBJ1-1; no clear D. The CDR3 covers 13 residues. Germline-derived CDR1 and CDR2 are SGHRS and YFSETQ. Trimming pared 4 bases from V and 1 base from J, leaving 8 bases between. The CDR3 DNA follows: TGCGCCAGCAGCCCGTTTAAGAACACTGAAGCTTTCTTT. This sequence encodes CASSPFKNTEAFF.

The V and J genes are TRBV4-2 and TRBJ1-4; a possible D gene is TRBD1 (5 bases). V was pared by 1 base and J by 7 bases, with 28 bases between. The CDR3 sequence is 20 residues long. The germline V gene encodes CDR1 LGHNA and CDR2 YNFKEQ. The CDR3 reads CASSQGTGLGRQLGPEKLFF. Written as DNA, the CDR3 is TGTGCCAGCAGCCAAGGTACCGGGTTGGGCCGTCAGCTGGGGCCTGAAAAACTGTTTTTT.

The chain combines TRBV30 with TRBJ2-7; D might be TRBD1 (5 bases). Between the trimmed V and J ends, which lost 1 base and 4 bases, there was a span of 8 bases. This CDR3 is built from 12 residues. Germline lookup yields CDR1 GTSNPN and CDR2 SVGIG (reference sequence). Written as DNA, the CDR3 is TGTGCCTGGAGTGGACAGTCATACGAGCAGTACTTC. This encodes CAWSGQSYEQYF.

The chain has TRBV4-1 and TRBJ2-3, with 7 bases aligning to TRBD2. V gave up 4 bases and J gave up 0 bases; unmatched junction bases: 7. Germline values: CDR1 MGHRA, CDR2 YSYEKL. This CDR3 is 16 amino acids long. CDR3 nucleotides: TGCGCCAGCAGCCCTCGGTGGGGGGGGAGCACAGATACGCAGTATTTT. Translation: CASSPRWGGSTDTQYF.

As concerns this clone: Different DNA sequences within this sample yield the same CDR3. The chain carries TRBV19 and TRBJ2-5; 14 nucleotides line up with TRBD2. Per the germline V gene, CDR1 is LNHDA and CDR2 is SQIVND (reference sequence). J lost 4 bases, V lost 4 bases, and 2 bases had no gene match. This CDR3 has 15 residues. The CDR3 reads CASSTGLAGGETQYF. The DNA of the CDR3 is TGTGCCAGTAGTACTGGACTAGCGGGAGGAGAGACCCAGTACTTC.

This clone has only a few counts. The CDR3 spells CASSAGLEGHETQYF. In DNA, the CDR3 is TGCGCCAGCAGCGCGGGACTAGAGGGTCATGAGACCCAGTACTTC. The chain carries TRBV5-1 and TRBJ2-5, with 8 bases fitting TRBD2. The CDR3 is 15 amino acids. Germline loops: CDR1 SGHRS, CDR2 YFSETQ. V lost 4 bases, J lost 5 bases, and 10 bases stayed unmatched. Filled out from reference TRBV5-1 and TRBJ2-5, the complete variable domain reads KAGVTQTPRYLIKTRGQQVTLSCSPISGHRSVSWYQQTPGQGLQFLFEYFSETQRNKGNFPGRFSGRQFSNSRSEMNVSTLELGDSALYLCASSAGLEGHETQYFGPGTRLLVL.

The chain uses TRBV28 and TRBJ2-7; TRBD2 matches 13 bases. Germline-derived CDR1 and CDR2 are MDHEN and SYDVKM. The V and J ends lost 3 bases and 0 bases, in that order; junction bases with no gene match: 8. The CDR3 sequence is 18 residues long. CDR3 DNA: TGTGCCAGCAGTTTCCAGAAGGGACTAGCGGGGATCTCCTACGAGCAGTACTTC. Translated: CASSFQKGLAGISYEQYF.

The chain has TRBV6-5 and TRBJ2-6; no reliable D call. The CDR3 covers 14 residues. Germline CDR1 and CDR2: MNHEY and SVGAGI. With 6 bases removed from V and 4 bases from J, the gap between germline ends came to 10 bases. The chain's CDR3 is CASSPQRGANVLTF. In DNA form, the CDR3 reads TGTGCCAGCAGCCCCCAGAGGGGGGCCAACGTCCTGACTTTC.

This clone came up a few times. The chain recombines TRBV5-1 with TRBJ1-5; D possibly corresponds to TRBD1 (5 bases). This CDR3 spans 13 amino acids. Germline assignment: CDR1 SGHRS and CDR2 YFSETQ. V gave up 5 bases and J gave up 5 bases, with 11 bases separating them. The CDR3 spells CASSGGVDQPQHF. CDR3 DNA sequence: TGCGCCAGCAGTGGAGGGGTCGATCAGCCCCAGCATTTT.

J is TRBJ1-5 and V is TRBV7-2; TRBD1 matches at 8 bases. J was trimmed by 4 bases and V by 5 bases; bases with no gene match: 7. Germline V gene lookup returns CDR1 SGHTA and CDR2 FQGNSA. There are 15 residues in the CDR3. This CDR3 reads CASSPVGTGNQPQHF. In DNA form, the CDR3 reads TGTGCCAGCAGCCCAGTGGGGACAGGAAATCAGCCCCAGCATTTT.

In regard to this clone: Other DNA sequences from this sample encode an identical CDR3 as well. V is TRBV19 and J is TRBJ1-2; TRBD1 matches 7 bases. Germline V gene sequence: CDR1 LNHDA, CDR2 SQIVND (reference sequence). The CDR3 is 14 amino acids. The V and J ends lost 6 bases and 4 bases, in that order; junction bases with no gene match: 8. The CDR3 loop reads CASSPRGQGYGYTF. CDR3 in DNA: TGTGCCAGTAGCCCAAGGGGGCAAGGCTATGGCTACACCTTC.

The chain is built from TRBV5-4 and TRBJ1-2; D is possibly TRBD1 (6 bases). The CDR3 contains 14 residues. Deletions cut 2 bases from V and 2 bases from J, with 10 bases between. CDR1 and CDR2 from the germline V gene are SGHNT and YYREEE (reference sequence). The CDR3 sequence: CASSFDRTNYGYTF. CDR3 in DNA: TGTGCCAGCAGCTTCGACAGGACCAACTATGGCTACACCTTC.

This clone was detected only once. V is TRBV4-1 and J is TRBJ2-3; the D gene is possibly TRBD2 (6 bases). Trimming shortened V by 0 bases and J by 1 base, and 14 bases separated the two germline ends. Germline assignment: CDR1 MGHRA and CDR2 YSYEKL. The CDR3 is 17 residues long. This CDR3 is CASSQDVYGRGTDTQYF. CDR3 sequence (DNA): TGCGCCAGCAGCCAAGATGTATACGGGAGAGGCACAGATACGCAGTATTTT.

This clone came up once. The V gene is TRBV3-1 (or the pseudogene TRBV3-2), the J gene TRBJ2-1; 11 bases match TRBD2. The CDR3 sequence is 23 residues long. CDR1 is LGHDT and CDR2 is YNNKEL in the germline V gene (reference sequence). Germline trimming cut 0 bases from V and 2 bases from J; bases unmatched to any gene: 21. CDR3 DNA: TGTGCCAGCAGCCAAGATCCCGAAGTAGCCGCACTAGCGGGAGTGATCACCTACAATGAGCAGTTCTTC. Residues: CASSQDPEVAALAGVITYNEQFF.

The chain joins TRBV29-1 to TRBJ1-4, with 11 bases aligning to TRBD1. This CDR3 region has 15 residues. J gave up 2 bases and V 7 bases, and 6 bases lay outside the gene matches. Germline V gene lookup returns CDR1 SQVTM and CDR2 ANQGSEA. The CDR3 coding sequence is TGCAGCGCTAGGGGGGACAGGGGGACTAATGAAAAACTGTTTTTT. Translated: CSARGDRGTNEKLFF. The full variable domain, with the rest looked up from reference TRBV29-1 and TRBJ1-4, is SAVISQKPSRDICQRGTSLTIQCQVDSQVTMMFWYRQQPGQSLTLIATANQGSEATYESGFVIDKFPISRPNLTFSTLTVSNMSPEDSSIYLCSARGDRGTNEKLFFGSGTQLSVL.

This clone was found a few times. CDR3 protein: CASSGVGLADTDTQYF. CDR3 DNA sequence: TGCGCCAGCAGTGGGGTGGGGCTAGCGGACACAGATACGCAGTATTTT. This chain uses TRBV10-2 with TRBJ2-3; TRBD2 aligns across 7 bases. The ends lost 4 bases at V and 2 bases at J; junction bases unmatched: 9. The CDR3 runs 16 residues. Germline V lookup: CDR1 WSHSY, CDR2 SAAADI.

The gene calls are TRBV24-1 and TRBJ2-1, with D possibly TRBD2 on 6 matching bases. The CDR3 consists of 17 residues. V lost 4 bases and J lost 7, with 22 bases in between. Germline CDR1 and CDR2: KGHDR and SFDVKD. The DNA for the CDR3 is TGTGCCACCAGTGACCTTAGCGGTCTCCGTCGTTGGAATGAGCAGTTCTTC. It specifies CATSDLSGLRRWNEQFF.

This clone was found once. CDR3 region: CASSYAGTGGSTEAFF. CDR3 in DNA: TGTGCCAGCAGCTACGCCGGGACAGGGGGCTCCACTGAAGCTTTCTTT. The chain recombines TRBV7-9 with TRBJ1-1, with TRBD1 identical over 12 bases. V was clipped by 4 bases and J by 4 bases; unmatched bases: 7. The CDR3 loop spans 16 amino acids. Germline CDR1 is SEHNR and CDR2 is FQNEAQ (reference sequence).

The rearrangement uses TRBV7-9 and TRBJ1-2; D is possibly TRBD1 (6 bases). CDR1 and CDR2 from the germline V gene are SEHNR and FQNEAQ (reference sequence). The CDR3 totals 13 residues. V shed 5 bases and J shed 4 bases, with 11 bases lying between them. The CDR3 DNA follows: TGTGCCAGCAGCCGCGCAGGGGCCTATGGCTACACCTTC. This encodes CASSRAGAYGYTF.

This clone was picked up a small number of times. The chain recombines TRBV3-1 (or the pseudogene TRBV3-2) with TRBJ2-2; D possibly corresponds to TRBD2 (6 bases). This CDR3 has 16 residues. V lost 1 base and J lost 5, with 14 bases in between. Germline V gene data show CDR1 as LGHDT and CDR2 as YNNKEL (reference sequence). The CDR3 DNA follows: TGTGCCAGCAGCCAAGGTCCAGCGGGCAGTACCGGGGAGCTGTTTTTT. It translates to CASSQGPAGSTGELFF.

CDR3: CASKEHTGAEKLFF. As DNA, the CDR3 is TGTGCCAGCAAGGAGCACACAGGGGCGGAAAAACTGTTTTTT. The V call is TRBV4-2, the J call TRBJ1-4, with 7 bases fitting TRBD1. Germline-derived CDR1 and CDR2 are LGHNA and YNFKEQ. The trim removed 7 bases at V and 8 bases at J, leaving 10 bases unmatched. The CDR3 contains 14 residues.

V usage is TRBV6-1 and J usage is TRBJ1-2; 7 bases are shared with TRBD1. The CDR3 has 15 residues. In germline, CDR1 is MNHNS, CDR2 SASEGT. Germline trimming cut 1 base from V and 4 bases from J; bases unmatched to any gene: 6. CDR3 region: CASSEGTGAPYGYTF. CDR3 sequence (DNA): TGTGCCAGCAGTGAAGGGACAGGTGCTCCCTATGGCTACACCTTC.

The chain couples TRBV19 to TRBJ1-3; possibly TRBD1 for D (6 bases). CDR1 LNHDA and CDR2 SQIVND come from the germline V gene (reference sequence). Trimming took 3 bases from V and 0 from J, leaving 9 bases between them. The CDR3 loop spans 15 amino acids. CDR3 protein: CASSIQGTSGNTIYF. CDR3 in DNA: TGTGCCAGTAGTATCCAGGGGACCTCTGGAAACACCATATATTTT.